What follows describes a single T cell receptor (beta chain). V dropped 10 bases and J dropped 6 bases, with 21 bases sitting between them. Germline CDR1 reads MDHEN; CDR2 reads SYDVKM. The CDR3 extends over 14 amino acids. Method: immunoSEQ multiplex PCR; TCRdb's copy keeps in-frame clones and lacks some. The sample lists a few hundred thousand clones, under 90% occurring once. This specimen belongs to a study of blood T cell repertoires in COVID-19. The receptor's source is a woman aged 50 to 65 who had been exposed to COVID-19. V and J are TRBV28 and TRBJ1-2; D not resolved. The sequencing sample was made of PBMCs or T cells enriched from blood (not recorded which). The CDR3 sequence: CATKNEAGPDGYTF. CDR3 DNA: TGTGCCACCAAGAATGAAGCTGGGCCTGATGGCTACACCTTC.